The T cell receptor (beta chain) under discussion was sequenced for a study of PD-1 blockade in classical Hodgkin lymphoma (TCRdb year 2020). With regard to the full study: To define a peripheral blood immune signature of response to PD-1 blockade in classical Hodgkin lymphoma, the study combined TCR beta sequencing with CyTOF. Results and caveats for the whole study, not just this receptor: Only a single clinical trial cohort was studied, and what caused the repertoire differences, possibly disease activity or prior therapy, remained undefined. Newly diagnosed patients were reported to have lower baseline TCR diversity than healthy donors, and relapsed/refractory patients were reported to have lower baseline TCR diversity still.

Genomic DNA was extracted with the Qiagen DNeasy kit from unsorted PBMCs and from negatively selected CD4+ and CD8+ fractions. Amplification of TCR beta CDR3 regions was done by immunoSEQ multiplex PCR with primers that anneal to V and J segments. A synthetic immune receptor repertoire was used to minimize amplification bias, and any remaining bias was removed computationally after sequencing. The authors' analysis ran thus. Repertoire diversity was quantified as the Shannon entropy index using custom Python scripts. Unsorted, CD4+ and CD8+ repertoires were examined separately, except in combined analyses, for which CD4+ and CD8+ sequences were merged in silico. This is the immuneACCESS table as TCRdb keeps it, with only in-frame sequences that have V and J called. A part of the clones is gone; compared with another copy, unresolved V genes explain less than half, and the rest is unexplained. V and J calls and clone size come straight from that table; D and trimming were deduced from the DNA. Across this sample there are about 16,000 clones, with almost 85% seen only once. The top ten clones comprise almost 8.5% of the sample.

The time point tag for this specimen amounts to: newly diagnosed, previously untreated cHL patient sample. As a comparison group for the relapsed/refractory trial patients, PBMCs were sequenced from patients with newly diagnosed, previously untreated classical Hodgkin lymphoma. After peripheral blood was drawn into 8 mL Vacutainer Cell Preparation Tubes, PBMCs were isolated by centrifugation and then cryopreserved. The CDR3 contains 14 residues, cysteine and phenylalanine counted. The retained sequence is limited to the CDR3, 42 bases, with the frame set at the first base. Ends trimmed: V by 4 bases, J by 4 bases; bases unmatched to a gene: 6. CDR1 is given as MGHDK and CDR2 as SYGVNS, both from the germline V gene. A note on this clone: Its cognate antigen has yet to be identified. Qualities for individual bases were not recorded, and no much larger clone is one base off.

The sequencing sample was made of peripheral blood mononuclear cells (PBMCs). The chain couples TRBV25-1 to TRBJ2-5; TRBD2 fits 7 bases in the junction. The source is a human donor with classical Hodgkin lymphoma. In nucleotide form, the sequence is TGTGCCAGCAGTGTGGGCGGGAGTTTAGAGACCCAGTACTTC. This is translated as CASSVGGSLETQYF. The entire variable domain, with the stretches around the CDR3 drawn from the reference TRBV25-1 and TRBJ2-5 proteins, is EADIYQTPRYLVIGTGKKITLECSQTMGHDKMYWYQQDPGMELHLIHYSYGVNSTEKGDLSSESTVSRIRTEHFPLTLESARPSHTSQYLCASSVGGSLETQYFGPGTRLLVL.